Listed here is a single TCR beta chain. Its matching antigen is unknown. Noted treatment: about 20 received Ad26.COV2.S at low or high dose, single or two shots; 5 received placebo; per-sample allocation not given. Day 63 following the first vaccine or placebo injection was when the samples were taken. TCRdb's table, derived via immunoSEQ multiplex PCR, lists solely in-frame clones and lacks some. The sample lists 300,000 to 400,000 clones; around 83% were seen once. This sample stems from a study of Ad26.COV2.S vaccination and SARS-CoV-2 variants. About the study: Once, or twice with 56 days between doses, Ad26.COV2.S was given intramuscularly.

Study-wide points: Placebo recipients showed lower spike-specific TCR breadth than vaccinees.

The CDR3 contains 15 residues. After removal of 5 bases from V and 3 bases from J, the junction contained 8 bases not matched to a gene. The germline CDR1 and CDR2 sequences are LNHDA and SQIVND (reference sequence). The material sequenced was peripheral blood, taken in a trial of Ad26.COV2.S vaccine versus placebo. This rearrangement joins TRBV19 to TRBJ2-7; TRBD1 agrees at 9 bases. The receptor comes from a person between 18 and 60 years old who received the Ad26.COV2.S COVID-19 vaccine or a placebo. CDR3 in amino acids: CASSLSGQGLYEQYF. CDR3 nucleotides: TGTGCCAGTAGTCTCTCGGGACAGGGACTCTACGAGCAGTACTTC.